The clone carrying this TCR beta chain was seen ten or more times. Its antigen remains unidentified. The sample is drawn from a study of early T cells in non-severe SARS-CoV-2 infection. Across the whole study: The study sequenced bulk RNA from unsorted whole blood, with chains unpaired.

As part of library construction, unique molecular identifiers were attached to individual cDNA molecules. Each CDR3 protein gets one entry after TCRdb re-called the 5' RACE reads with MiXCR. The sample consists of roughly 76,000 distinct CDR3 sequences, 12% of them appearing once. This CDR3 is 17 amino acids long. J was trimmed by 1 base and V by 8 bases; bases with no gene match: 13. In germline, CDR1 is GTSNPN, CDR2 SVGIG (reference sequence). Study-wide results and caveats: Missing private and CD4 specificities, VDJdb matching favored anti-spike CD8 responses.

This TCR came from an adult who was a healthcare worker with PCR-confirmed SARS-CoV-2 infection or an uninfected control (not recorded which). V gene TRBV30 combines with J gene TRBJ2-7, with 14 bases that match TRBD2. Sequencing was done on a sample of whole blood. DNA for the CDR3: TGTGCCGCCACGACTAGCGGGAGGGCCGATGGGTCCTACGAGCAGTACTTC. Residues: CAATTSGRADGSYEQYF.